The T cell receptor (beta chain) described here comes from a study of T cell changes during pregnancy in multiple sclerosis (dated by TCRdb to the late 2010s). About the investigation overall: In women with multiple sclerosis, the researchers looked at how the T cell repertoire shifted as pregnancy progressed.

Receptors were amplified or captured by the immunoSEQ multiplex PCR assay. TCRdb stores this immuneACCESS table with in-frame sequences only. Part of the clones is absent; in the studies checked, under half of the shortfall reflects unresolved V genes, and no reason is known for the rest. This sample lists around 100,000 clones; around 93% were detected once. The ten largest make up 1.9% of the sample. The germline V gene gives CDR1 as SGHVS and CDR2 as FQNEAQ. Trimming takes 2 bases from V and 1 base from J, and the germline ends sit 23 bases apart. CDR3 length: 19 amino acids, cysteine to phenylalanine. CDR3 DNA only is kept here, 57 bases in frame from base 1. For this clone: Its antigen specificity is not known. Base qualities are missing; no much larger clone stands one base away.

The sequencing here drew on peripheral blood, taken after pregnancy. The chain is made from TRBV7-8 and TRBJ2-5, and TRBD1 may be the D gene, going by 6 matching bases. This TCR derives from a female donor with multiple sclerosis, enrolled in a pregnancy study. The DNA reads TGTGCCAGCAGCTTACCGCCTCTCCGGACAGCGAGGATCCAAGAGACCCAGTACTTC. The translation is CASSLPPLRTARIQETQYF.